A selection of T cell receptor beta chains follows, all from one sample in a study of blood T cell repertoires in COVID-19. Sequencing used immunoSEQ multiplex PCR; TCRdb keeps in-frame clones, though not all of them. The table records fewer than 30,000 clones, 65% to 90% of them present only once. The source material was peripheral blood. These TCRs come from a human donor in a cohort sampled during active COVID-19. The CDR3 runs from the conserved cysteine through the conserved F or W. The order of the fields is clone size, J gene, CDR3 length, D gene, V gene, CDR3 protein, CDR3 DNA. A D gene is named only where the DNA matches it firmly. Where a row states a size, it is once, few, many or the class of an expanded clone; other rows omit it.

once TRBJ2-1 13 NA TRBV27 CASSFSGNNEQFF TGTGCCAGCAGTTTTAGCGGAAACAATGAGCAGTTCTTC
few TRBJ1-5 15 TRBD1 TRBV27 CASSPGQGSNQPQHF TGTGCCAGCAGCCCAGGACAGGGGAGCAATCAGCCCCAGCATTTT
NA TRBJ1-5 13 NA TRBV6-5 CASSGHSNQPQHF TGTGCCAGCAGCGGTCATAGCAATCAGCCCCAGCATTTT
once TRBJ2-2 16 TRBD2 TRBV9 CASSVAAGGPPGELFF TGTGCCAGCAGCGTAGCAGCGGGGGGGCCCCCCGGGGAGCTGTTTTTT
once TRBJ2-3 15 NA TRBV7-9 CASSLSGVHTDTQYF TGTGCCAGCAGCCTGTCGGGGGTACACACAGATACGCAGTATTTT
NA TRBJ2-1 15 TRBD2 TRBV5-6 CASSRLAGGQGEQFF TGTGCCAGCAGCCGACTAGCGGGGGGGCAGGGTGAGCAGTTCTTC
NA TRBJ2-2 16 TRBD1 TRBV28 CASSLRDRWKAGELFF TGTGCCAGCAGCCTGAGGGACAGATGGAAAGCCGGGGAGCTGTTTTTT
NA TRBJ2-3 14 NA TRBV7-2 CASSLEGGADTQYF TGTGCCAGCAGCTTAGAAGGGGGGGCCGATACGCAGTATTTT
NA TRBJ2-2 15 NA TRBV7-2 CASSARLVPAGELFF TGTGCCAGCAGCGCCAGACTAGTTCCCGCCGGGGAGCTGTTTTTT
NA TRBJ1-2 13 TRBD1 TRBV6-4 CASRHTGGYGYTF TGTGCCAGCAGGCACACAGGGGGCTACGGCTACACCTTC
NA TRBJ1-1 16 NA TRBV19 CASSVQSRRVNTEAFF TGTGCCAGTAGTGTCCAATCGAGGCGCGTGAACACTGAAGCTTTCTTT
NA TRBJ1-1 14 NA TRBV5-1 CASSQGQSNTEAFF TGCGCCAGCAGCCAAGGACAGTCGAACACTGAAGCTTTCTTT
NA TRBJ2-7 16 NA TRBV6-2/TRBV6-3 CASSYRWARGAYEQYF TGTGCCAGCAGTTACAGGTGGGCCAGGGGAGCCTACGAGCAGTACTTC
NA TRBJ2-3 14 NA TRBV27 CASSPQVGTDTQYF TGTGCCAGCAGTCCACAGGTCGGCACAGATACGCAGTATTTT
NA TRBJ1-5 18 NA TRBV6-2/TRBV6-3 CASSYSSGMYLSNQPQHF TGTGCCAGCAGTTACTCCTCGGGTATGTATCTCAGCAATCAGCCCCAGCATTTT
NA TRBJ1-1 13 NA TRBV7-8 CASSLNKNTEAFF TGTGCCAGCAGCTTAAACAAGAACACTGAAGCTTTCTTT
NA TRBJ2-1 16 TRBD2 TRBV4-3 CASSQLAGVPYNEQFF TGCGCCAGCAGCCAACTAGCGGGGGTCCCCTACAATGAGCAGTTCTTC
NA TRBJ2-6 21 TRBD2 TRBV7-6 CASSVTGGSSGGKSGANVLTF TGTGCCAGCAGCGTTACAGGGGGATCTAGCGGGGGGAAGTCTGGGGCCAACGTCCTGACTTTC
NA TRBJ2-1 13 NA TRBV19 CASSLGLYNEQFF TGTGCCAGTAGTTTAGGACTTTACAATGAGCAGTTCTTC
NA TRBJ2-7 12 NA TRBV6-5 CASSPQNYEQYF TGTGCCAGCAGTCCCCAGAACTACGAGCAGTACTTC
NA TRBJ1-1 14 NA TRBV19 CASSIGQLNTEAFF TGTGCCAGTAGTATCGGACAGCTGAACACTGAAGCTTTCTTT
NA TRBJ2-2 14 TRBD2 TRBV5-1 CASSLASGVGELFF TGCGCCAGCAGCTTGGCTAGCGGGGTCGGGGAGCTGTTTTTT
NA TRBJ2-1 17 NA TRBV28 CASSLPPGTRTYNEQFF TGTGCCAGCAGTTTACCCCCAGGGACAAGAACCTACAATGAGCAGTTCTTC
NA TRBJ2-3 15 NA TRBV7-9 CASNPGLPYPDTQYF TGTGCCAGCAACCCAGGGCTACCATACCCAGATACGCAGTATTTT
NA TRBJ1-6 14 NA TRBV6-4 CASSPLARGSPLHF TGTGCCAGCAGCCCGCTAGCCCGTGGTTCACCCCTCCACTTT
NA TRBJ1-1 16 TRBD1 TRBV3-1/TRBV3-2 CASSQDGTGAFTEAFF TGTGCCAGCAGCCAAGATGGGACAGGGGCTTTCACTGAAGCTTTCTTT
NA TRBJ2-5 15 NA TRBV9 CASSVEERMQETQYF TGTGCCAGCAGCGTAGAAGAGAGGATGCAAGAGACCCAGTACTTC
NA TRBJ1-5 16 TRBD1 TRBV5-8 CASSLGAGGWGQPQHF TGTGCCAGCAGCTTGGGGGCAGGGGGTTGGGGTCAGCCCCAGCATTTT
NA TRBJ1-4 15 TRBD1 TRBV25-1 CASSRQGAINEKLFF TGTGCCAGCAGCAGACAGGGGGCGATTAATGAAAAACTGTTTTTT
NA TRBJ1-4 11 NA TRBV25-1 CASSWAEKLFF TGTGCCAGCAGTTGGGCTGAAAAACTGTTTTTT
NA TRBJ2-7 14 TRBD1 TRBV6-5 CASSYGDRTYEQYF TGTGCCAGCAGTTATGGGGACAGGACCTACGAGCAGTACTTC
NA TRBJ2-7 12 NA TRBV19 CASGTGRYEQYF TGTGCCAGTGGAACAGGACGCTACGAGCAGTACTTC
NA TRBJ1-6 17 NA TRBV5-6 CASSLTSRSSYNSPLHF TGTGCCAGCAGCTTGACGAGTCGGAGCTCCTATAATTCACCCCTCCACTTT
NA TRBJ2-4 13 NA TRBV7-2 CASSQATVNIQYF TGTGCCAGCAGCCAAGCTACAGTAAACATTCAGTACTTC
NA TRBJ2-7 14 TRBD1 TRBV5-1 CASSSGTGNYEQYF TGCGCCAGCAGCTCCGGGACAGGGAACTACGAGCAGTACTTC
NA TRBJ1-1 14 NA TRBV7-2 CASSLSQGYTEAFF TGTGCCAGCAGCTTGTCCCAGGGCTACACTGAAGCTTTCTTT
NA TRBJ1-6 17 NA TRBV11-3 CASSLGGGAELDSPLHF TGTGCCAGCAGCTTAGGAGGCGGGGCTGAACTTGATTCACCCCTCCACTTT
NA TRBJ2-5 15 TRBD2 TRBV4-2 CASSQATSGQETQYF TGTGCCAGCAGCCAAGCGACTAGCGGGCAAGAGACCCAGTACTTC
NA TRBJ2-3 13 NA TRBV28 CASSLSLGGFQYF TGTGCCAGCAGTTTATCCCTCGGCGGGTTTCAGTATTTT
NA TRBJ1-2 16 TRBD1 TRBV6-1 CASSADDRGPLYGYTF TGTGCCAGCAGTGCAGACGACAGGGGGCCCCTCTATGGCTACACCTTC
once TRBJ2-7 14 TRBD2 TRBV11-3 CASNPSGGAFEQYF TGTGCCAGCAACCCTAGCGGGGGGGCCTTCGAGCAGTACTTC
NA TRBJ2-3 16 TRBD2 TRBV7-9 CASSPSGETYTDTQYF TGTGCCAGCAGCCCGAGCGGGGAGACTTACACAGATACGCAGTATTTT
NA TRBJ2-1 15 NA TRBV6-5 CASRTAYGPYNEQFF TGTGCCAGCAGGACAGCCTATGGCCCCTACAATGAGCAGTTCTTC
medium-sized TRBJ2-7 12 NA TRBV12-3/TRBV12-4 CASSEATDEQYF TGTGCCAGCAGTGAGGCAACGGACGAGCAGTACTTC
NA TRBJ2-1 19 TRBD1 TRBV5-1 CASSLGGQGKGGKAEEQFF TGCGCCAGCAGCTTGGGAGGACAGGGTAAAGGGGGGAAAGCAGAAGAGCAGTTCTTC
NA TRBJ2-7 14 TRBD2 TRBV11-2 CASSSQAGGGEQYF TGTGCCAGCAGCTCCCAAGCGGGCGGGGGCGAGCAGTACTTC
NA TRBJ2-7 14 NA TRBV5-1 CASSVSGTPYEQYF TGCGCCAGCAGCGTATCCGGGACTCCTTACGAGCAGTACTTC
NA TRBJ1-3 16 TRBD1 TRBV5-1 CASSLVDGTGANTIYF TGCGCCAGCAGCTTGGTCGATGGGACAGGGGCAAACACCATATATTTT
NA TRBJ1-1 13 NA TRBV6-6 CASNTGGSTEAFF TGTGCCAGCAATACGGGGGGGAGCACTGAAGCTTTCTTT
NA TRBJ2-5 13 TRBD2 TRBV27 CASSWRGRETQYF TGTGCCAGCAGTTGGCGGGGGAGAGAGACCCAGTACTTC
few TRBJ2-3 15 NA TRBV5-6 CASSYRAVSTDTQYF TGTGCCAGCAGCTACAGGGCGGTCAGCACAGATACGCAGTATTTT
NA TRBJ2-3 13 NA TRBV5-4 CASSLAPSDTQYF TGTGCCAGCAGCTTGGCCCCCTCAGATACGCAGTATTTT
NA TRBJ1-3 15 NA TRBV5-6 CASSLPPVSGNTIYF TGTGCCAGCAGCCTTCCCCCCGTCTCTGGAAACACCATATATTTT
NA TRBJ1-1 15 TRBD1 TRBV6-5 CASRLYPGGRYEAFF TGTGCCAGCAGACTCTACCCAGGGGGCCGCTATGAAGCTTTCTTT
NA TRBJ1-5 14 TRBD1 TRBV5-3 CARSSDRSNQPQHF TGTGCCAGAAGTTCGGACAGGAGCAATCAGCCCCAGCATTTT
NA TRBJ1-5 14 TRBD1 TRBV6-5 CASRKGQGNQPQHF TGTGCCAGCAGGAAGGGACAGGGGAATCAGCCCCAGCATTTT
NA TRBJ1-1 13 NA TRBV30 CAWSVPPAREAFF TGTGCCTGGAGTGTACCCCCCGCTAGGGAAGCTTTCTTT
NA TRBJ1-1 15 NA TRBV30 CAWRAPGARGTEAFF TGTGCCTGGAGGGCCCCAGGGGCCCGGGGAACTGAAGCTTTCTTT
NA TRBJ1-1 13 TRBD1 TRBV6-4 CASSQQGGTEAFF TGTGCCAGCAGTCAACAGGGGGGCACTGAAGCTTTCTTT